The rows below give T cell receptor beta chains drawn from one sample of a study of shared clonotypes between healthy human individuals. The assay was immunoSEQ multiplex PCR, and TCRdb's table has in-frame clones only and misses some. Of more than 400,000 clones in the sample, 70% to 85% are singletons; the top ten hold around 13%. What was sequenced was PBMCs. These receptors came from a woman in her thirties or forties in good health. Some clones in this sample may be carry-over from other donors' samples. Each CDR3 is given with its conserved first and last residue. The D gene is left open where the match is weak. Only part of the rows carry a size: once, few, many, or a class if the clone is expanded.

TRBJ1-4	TRBV29-1	-	-	CSGRDGEKLFF	TGCAGCGGCCGGGACGGTGAAAAACTGTTTTTT
TRBJ2-2	TRBV5-1	-	-	CASSLAGADTGELFF	TGCGCCAGCAGCTTGGCAGGGGCCGACACCGGGGAGCTGTTTTTT
TRBJ1-1	TRBV5-1	-	once	CASSLMGNTEAFF	TGCGCCAGCAGCTTGATGGGGAACACTGAAGCTTTCTTT
TRBJ2-1	TRBV28	-	few	CASRPGGGSYNEQFF	TGTGCCAGCAGGCCAGGAGGGGGGTCCTACAATGAGCAGTTCTTC
TRBJ2-7	TRBV4-2	-	once	CASSQNLQSASEQYF	TGTGCCAGCAGCCAAAACCTACAATCGGCTTCCGAGCAGTACTTC
TRBJ1-5	TRBV7-8	-	-	CASSLALGGINQPQHF	TGTGCCAGCAGCTTAGCTTTGGGGGGCATCAATCAGCCCCAGCATTTT
TRBJ2-1	TRBV21-1	-	-	CASSKDRHRAEQFF	TGTGCCAGCAGCAAAGATCGACACAGGGCTGAGCAGTTCTTC
TRBJ2-7	TRBV5-4	-	-	CASSFDTGNEQYF	TGTGCCAGCAGCTTTGACACCGGGAACGAGCAGTACTTC
TRBJ2-7	TRBV29-1	TRBD2	once	CSALGGSSYEQYF	TGCAGCGCCCTGGGGGGGAGCTCCTACGAGCAGTACTTC
TRBJ2-1	TRBV5-6	TRBD2	-	CASSGFRASGTYNEQFF	TGTGCCAGCAGCGGGTTTAGAGCTAGCGGGACCTACAATGAGCAGTTCTTC
TRBJ2-7	TRBV10-3	-	-	CAISGASVTVSNSYEQYF	TGTGCCATCAGTGGGGCATCAGTGACGGTCAGCAACTCCTACGAGCAGTACTTC
TRBJ2-1	TRBV7-9	-	-	CASSLDVTYNEQFF	TGTGCCAGCAGCTTAGATGTGACTTACAATGAGCAGTTCTTC
TRBJ2-6	TRBV28	-	once	CASSLVSGANVLTF	TGTGCCAGCAGTTTGGTTTCTGGGGCCAACGTCCTGACTTTC
TRBJ1-5	TRBV10-3	-	-	CAISESPGRQHF	TGTGCCATCAGTGAGTCCCCAGGGCGCCAGCATTTT
TRBJ2-1	TRBV29-1	TRBD2	once	CSVGGLDYNEQFF	TGCAGCGTTGGGGGACTAGACTACAATGAGCAGTTCTTC
TRBJ2-7	TRBV28	TRBD2	-	CASLPLRGDYEQYF	TGTGCCAGCCTTCCTTTGCGGGGGGACTACGAGCAGTACTTC
TRBJ2-7	TRBV28	TRBD2	-	CASSFSSGEQYF	TGTGCCAGCAGTTTCTCTAGCGGCGAGCAGTACTTC
TRBJ2-5	TRBV7-3	-	many	CASSLNAGARETQYF	TGTGCCAGCAGCTTAAATGCAGGGGCCCGAGAGACCCAGTACTTC
TRBJ2-2	TRBV25-1	TRBD2	-	CASMRVGREWAGELFF	TGTGCCAGCATGCGCGTGGGGCGGGAGTGGGCCGGGGAGCTGTTTTTT
TRBJ2-3	TRBV19	TRBD2	-	CASSLGLAASTDTQYF	TGTGCCAGTAGTCTCGGACTAGCGGCTAGCACAGATACGCAGTATTTT
TRBJ1-2	TRBV7-8	-	-	CASSLGRDYGYTF	TGTGCCAGCAGCCTGGGACGGGACTATGGCTACACCTTC
TRBJ2-5	TRBV25-1	TRBD2	-	CASSSEASGRWYQETQYF	TGTGCCAGCAGTTCGGAGGCTAGCGGGAGGTGGTACCAAGAGACCCAGTACTTC
TRBJ2-1	TRBV11-3	TRBD2	-	CASSLVGTSGPSYNEQFF	TGTGCCAGCAGCTTAGTCGGGACTAGCGGGCCCTCCTACAATGAGCAGTTCTTC
TRBJ2-4	TRBV5-1	-	-	CASSLVGSKNIQYF	TGCGCCAGCAGCTTGGTTGGGAGCAAAAACATTCAGTACTTC
TRBJ1-1	TRBV27	-	-	CASSSYLVTVNTEAFF	TGTGCCAGCAGTTCCTACCTCGTGACAGTAAACACTGAAGCTTTCTTT
TRBJ2-6	TRBV14	TRBD1	-	CASSHRRRQGVSGANVLTF	TGTGCCAGCAGCCACCGCCGCAGACAGGGGGTGTCTGGGGCCAACGTCCTGACTTTC
TRBJ2-3	TRBV15	TRBD1	-	CATSRDPDRPPDTQYF	TGTGCCACCAGCAGAGATCCGGACAGGCCCCCAGATACGCAGTATTTT
TRBJ1-2	TRBV28	-	many	CASTLTHLNYGYTF	TGTGCCAGCACCTTGACACATCTTAACTATGGCTACACCTTC
TRBJ2-3	TRBV6-1	-	-	CASSQSRGDTQYF	TGTGCCAGCAGCCAGAGCAGGGGAGATACGCAGTATTTT
TRBJ2-7	TRBV7-9	-	-	CASSLGGLSYEQYF	TGTGCCAGCAGCTTAGGGGGACTCTCCTACGAGCAGTACTTC
TRBJ1-6	TRBV30	-	-	CAWKREGWAFSSPLHF	TGTGCCTGGAAAAGGGAGGGGTGGGCGTTCTCTTCACCCCTCCACTTT
TRBJ1-4	TRBV15	-	-	CATSRLSTRGEEKLFF	TGTGCCACCAGCAGATTATCGACAAGGGGGGAAGAAAAACTGTTTTTT
TRBJ2-3	TRBV4-1	-	few	CASSQDTRRTDTQYF	TGCGCCAGCAGCCAAGATACGAGGCGCACAGATACGCAGTATTTT
TRBJ2-3	TRBV10-3	TRBD1	-	CAISSGQGMADTQYF	TGTGCCATCAGTTCGGGACAGGGGATGGCAGATACGCAGTATTTT